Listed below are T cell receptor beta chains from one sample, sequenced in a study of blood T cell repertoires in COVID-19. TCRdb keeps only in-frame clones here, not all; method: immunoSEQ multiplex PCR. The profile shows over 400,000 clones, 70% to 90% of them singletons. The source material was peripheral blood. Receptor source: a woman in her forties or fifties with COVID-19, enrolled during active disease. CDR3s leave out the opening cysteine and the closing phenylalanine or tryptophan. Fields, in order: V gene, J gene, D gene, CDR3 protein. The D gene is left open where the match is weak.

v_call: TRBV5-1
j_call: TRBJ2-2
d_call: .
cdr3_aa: ASSFRGAGTGELF

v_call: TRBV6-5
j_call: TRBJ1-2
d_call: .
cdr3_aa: ASSYSAVLVNYGYT

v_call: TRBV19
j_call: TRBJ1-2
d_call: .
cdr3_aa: ASSIVKRLKPPGYGYT

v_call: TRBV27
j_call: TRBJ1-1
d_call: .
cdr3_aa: ATLSGGVMNTEAF

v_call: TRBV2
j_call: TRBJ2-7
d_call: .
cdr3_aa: ASRDGIRYEQY

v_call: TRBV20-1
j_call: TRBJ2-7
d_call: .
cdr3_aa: SAPDTYEQY

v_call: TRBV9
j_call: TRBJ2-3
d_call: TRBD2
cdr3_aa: ASSAIAGVTDTQY

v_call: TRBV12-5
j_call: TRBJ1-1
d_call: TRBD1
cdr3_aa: ASGLGTGGQAF

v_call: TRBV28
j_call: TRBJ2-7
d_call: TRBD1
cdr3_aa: ASSLRGLGEQY

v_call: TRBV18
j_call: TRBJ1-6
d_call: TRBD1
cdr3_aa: ASSLGDRTNSPLH

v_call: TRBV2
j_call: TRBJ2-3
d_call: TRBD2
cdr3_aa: ASRGGLAGYTDTQY

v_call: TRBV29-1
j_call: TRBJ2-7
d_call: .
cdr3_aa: SVHTRVAGTYEQY

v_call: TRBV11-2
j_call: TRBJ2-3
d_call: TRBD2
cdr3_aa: ASSLDLAGSDTQY

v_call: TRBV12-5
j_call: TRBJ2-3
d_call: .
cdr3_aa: ASGLITDGTTLVDTQY

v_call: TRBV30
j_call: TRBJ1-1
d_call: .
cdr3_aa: AWSRGDGTEAF

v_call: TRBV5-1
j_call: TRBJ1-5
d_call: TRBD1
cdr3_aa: ANLRGQGAIGSNQPQH

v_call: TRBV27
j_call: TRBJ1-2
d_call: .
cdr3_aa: ASSLSWGGSYGYT

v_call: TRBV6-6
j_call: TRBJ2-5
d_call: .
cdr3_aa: ASSYSSYQETQY

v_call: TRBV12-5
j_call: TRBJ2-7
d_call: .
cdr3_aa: ASGFGGSYEQY

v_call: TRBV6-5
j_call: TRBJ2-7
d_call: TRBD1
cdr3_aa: ASSPRTGDEQY

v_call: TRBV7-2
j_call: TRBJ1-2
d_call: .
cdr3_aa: ASSSRGYEEGGYT

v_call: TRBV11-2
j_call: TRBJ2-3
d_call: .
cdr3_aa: ASSLSLGEDTQY

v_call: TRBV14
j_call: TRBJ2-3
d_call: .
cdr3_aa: ASSQAFQGREQY

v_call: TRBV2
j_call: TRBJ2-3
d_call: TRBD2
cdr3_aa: ASMGGLADSTDTQY

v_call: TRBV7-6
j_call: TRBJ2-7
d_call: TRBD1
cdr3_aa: ASSLGGQGYEQY

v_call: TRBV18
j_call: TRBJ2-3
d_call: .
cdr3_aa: ASSPRQADTQY

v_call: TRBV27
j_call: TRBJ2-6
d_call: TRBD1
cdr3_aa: ASTRTGGVTGANVLT

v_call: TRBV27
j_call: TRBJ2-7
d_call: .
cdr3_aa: ASSFRGPYEQY

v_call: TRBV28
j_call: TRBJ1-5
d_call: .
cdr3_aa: ASSSTYSNQPQH

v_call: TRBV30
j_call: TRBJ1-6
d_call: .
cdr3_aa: AWSVRGSPLH

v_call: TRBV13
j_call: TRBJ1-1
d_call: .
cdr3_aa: ASSLGNTEAF

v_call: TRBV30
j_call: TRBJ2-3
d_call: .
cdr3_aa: AWSGGGGNTQY

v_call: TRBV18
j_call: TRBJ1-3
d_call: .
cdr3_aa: ASSPGTSGNTIY

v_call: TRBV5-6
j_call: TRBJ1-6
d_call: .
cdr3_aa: ASSLVGRGHNSPLH

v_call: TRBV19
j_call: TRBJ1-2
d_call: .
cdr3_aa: ATKPSRQTNYGYT

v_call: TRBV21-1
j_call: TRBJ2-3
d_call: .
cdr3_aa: ARGRTNLTDTQY

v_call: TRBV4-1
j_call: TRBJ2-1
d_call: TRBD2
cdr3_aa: ASSHPGLANPSYNEQF

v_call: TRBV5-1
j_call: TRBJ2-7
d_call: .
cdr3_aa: ASSPRQGGSYEQY

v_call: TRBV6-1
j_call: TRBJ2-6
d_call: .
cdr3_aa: ASSEFSSPLASGANVLT

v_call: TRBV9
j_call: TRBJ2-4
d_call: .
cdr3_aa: ASSEGSLGTAENIQY

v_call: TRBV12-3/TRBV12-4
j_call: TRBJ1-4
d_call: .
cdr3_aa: ASSREANEKLF

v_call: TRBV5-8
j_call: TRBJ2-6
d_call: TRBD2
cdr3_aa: ASSWGGAESGANVLT

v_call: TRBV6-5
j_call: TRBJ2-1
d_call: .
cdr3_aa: ASSYLNEQF

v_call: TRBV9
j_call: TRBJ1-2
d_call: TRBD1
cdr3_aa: ASSPGTGTIYT